The 12 T cell receptor beta chains below were found in one sample sequenced in a study of beta chain features in type 1 diabetes (dated by TCRdb to the late 2010s). The library came from the immunoSEQ multiplex PCR assay. The High Capacity cDNA Reverse Transcription Kit was used to reverse transcribe all of the isolated RNA, meaning that expressed TCRB transcripts were what got sequenced. The immuneACCESS repertoire file appears here via TCRdb, limited to in-frame rearrangements. These files lack a portion of the clones; in checked studies, under half of the deficit traces to unresolved V genes, and the cause of the others is not known. In all, the sample holds about 360,000 clones, and about 12% of those were seen once. More than 0.015% of the sample is taken by the ten largest. The sequenced material came from naive CD4+ T cells from blood. This specimen's cell subset or site label, per the study, means: true naive CD4+ T cells. The source is a young man in good health.

This clone was seen a handful of times. The gene calls are TRBV6-6 and TRBJ1-1; unclear D gene. From germline, CDR1 is MNHNY and CDR2 SVGAGI (reference sequence). The CDR3 contains 14 residues. Trimming stripped 4 bases from V and 1 base from J, with 10 bases between. CDR3 protein: CASSFEAQNTEAFF. The CDR3 DNA reads as TGTGCCAGCAGTTTCGAGGCCCAGAACACTGAAGCTTTCTTT.

This clone was observed a few times. CDR3 sequence reads: CASSAGTGSTDTQYF. The CDR3 DNA sequence: TGTGCCAGCAGCGCTGGGACAGGGAGTACAGATACGCAGTATTTT. The chain joins TRBV7-3 to TRBJ2-3, with 9 bases lining up with TRBD1. V gave up 5 bases and J gave up 3 bases; unmatched junction bases: 6. Germline values: CDR1 SGHTA, CDR2 FQGTGA. The CDR3 spans 15 residues.

This clone was found a few times. The gene calls are TRBV18 and TRBJ1-1; D remains unclear. The CDR3 has 16 amino acids. From germline, CDR1 is KGHSH and CDR2 LQKENI. V lost 2 bases, J lost 0 bases, and 13 bases lay in between. The CDR3 nucleotides are TGTGCCAGCTCACCAATTTCTAGGTTAATGAACACTGAAGCTTTCTTT. Translation gives CASSPISRLMNTEAFF.

V is TRBV6-5 and J is TRBJ2-2; 7 bases align to TRBD1. J was trimmed by 1 base and V by 2 bases; bases with no gene match: 1. Per germline, CDR1 MNHEY and CDR2 SVGAGI. The CDR3 runs 15 residues. In DNA form, the CDR3 reads TGTGCCAGCAGTTACAGGACAGGGAACACCGGGGAGCTGTTTTTT. This sequence encodes CASSYRTGNTGELFF.

This chain links TRBV28 with TRBJ2-3, with 9 bases aligning to TRBD2. CDR1 MDHEN and CDR2 SYDVKM come from the germline V gene. This CDR3 spans 15 amino acids. Unmatched junction bases numbered 3, after V lost 3 bases and J lost 2 bases. The CDR3 DNA reads as TGTGCCAGCAGTTTCCTAGCGGGATACACAGATACGCAGTATTTT. It specifies CASSFLAGYTDTQYF.

The gene calls are TRBV6-6 and TRBJ2-1, with 8 bases fitting TRBD2. The trim removed 6 bases at V and 0 bases at J, leaving 4 bases unmatched. The germline CDR1 and CDR2 sequences are MNHNY and SVGAGI (reference sequence). CDR3 length equals 15 residues. CDR3 protein: CASSRGGSSYNEQFF. DNA for the CDR3: TGTGCCAGCAGCCGGGGGGGGAGCTCCTACAATGAGCAGTTCTTC.

This clone appeared many times. V and J are TRBV28 and TRBJ2-1; maybe TRBD1 (6 bases). V lost 6 bases, J lost 6 bases, and 12 bases lay in between. The V gene's germline CDR1 is MDHEN and CDR2 SYDVKM. The CDR3 is 13 amino acids. CDR3 in DNA: TGTGCCAGCAGCTCCGGGACACGCAATGAGCAGTTCTTC. It specifies CASSSGTRNEQFF.

J is TRBJ2-3 and V is TRBV5-5; TRBD2 matches 9 bases. The CDR3 totals 14 residues. V lost 7 bases to trimming and J lost 2 bases; unmatched junction nucleotides: 5. Germline V lookup: CDR1 SGHKS, CDR2 YYEKEE (reference sequence). CDR3 nucleotide sequence: TGTGCCAGCCGAGCGGGGGGCGACACAGATACGCAGTATTTT. This encodes CASRAGGDTDTQYF.

This clone occurred a few times. The gene calls are TRBV29-1 and TRBJ1-4; TRBD1 matches 10 bases. Trimming removed 6 bases from V and 5 bases from J; junction bases left unmatched: 3. The CDR3 has 13 residues. Germline loops: CDR1 SQVTM, CDR2 ANQGSEA. CDR3 DNA sequence: TGCAGCGTCGCGGGACAGGGGAATGAAAAACTGTTTTTT. Its protein is CSVAGQGNEKLFF.

The genes are TRBV28 and TRBJ1-1, with D possibly matching TRBD1 (6 bases). The V end lost 5 bases, the J end lost 7 bases, and 14 bases lay between the germline ends. This CDR3 comprises 13 residues. Germline CDR1 and CDR2: MDHEN and SYDVKM. For the CDR3, the DNA is TGTGCCAGCAGTCCCGGGGGGCGAGGTGAAGCTTTCTTT. Its translation is CASSPGGRGEAFF.

The chain combines TRBV7-8 with TRBJ2-1; maybe TRBD1 (5 bases). Trimming pared 4 bases from V and 8 bases from J, leaving 18 bases between. Germline CDR1 SGHVS, CDR2 FQNEAQ. This CDR3 comprises 15 residues. The CDR3 DNA reads as TGTGCCAGCAGCTCGGCGACAGACGAAGGAGATGAGCAGTTCTTC. Encoded protein: CASSSATDEGDEQFF. The full variable domain, its missing parts supplied by reference TRBV7-8 and TRBJ2-1, is GAGVSQSPRYKVAKRGQDVALRCDPISGHVSLFWYQQALGQGPEFLTYFQNEAQLDKSGLPSDRFFAERPEGSVSTLKIQRTQQEDSAVYLCASSSATDEGDEQFFGPGTRLTVL.

This clone was seen only a few times. The chain joins TRBV7-3 to TRBJ2-1; TRBD1 matches 7 bases. Germline CDR1 SGHTA, CDR2 FQGTGA. This CDR3 spans 15 amino acids. The trim removed 5 bases at V and 2 bases at J, leaving 6 bases unmatched. The CDR3 bases are TGTGCCAGCAGCCCAGCCGGGACAGCCTACAATGAGCAGTTCTTC. This codes for CASSPAGTAYNEQFF.